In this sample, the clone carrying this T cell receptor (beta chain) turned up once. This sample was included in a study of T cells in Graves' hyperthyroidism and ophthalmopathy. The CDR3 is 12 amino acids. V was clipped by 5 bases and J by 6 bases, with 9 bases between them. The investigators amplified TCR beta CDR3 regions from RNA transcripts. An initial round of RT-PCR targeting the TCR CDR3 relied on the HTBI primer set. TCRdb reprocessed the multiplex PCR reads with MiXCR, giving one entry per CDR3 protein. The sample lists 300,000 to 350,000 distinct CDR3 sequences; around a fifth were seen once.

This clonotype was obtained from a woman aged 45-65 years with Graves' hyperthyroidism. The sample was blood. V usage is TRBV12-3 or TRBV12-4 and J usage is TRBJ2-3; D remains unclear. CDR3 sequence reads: CASSKTSDTQYF. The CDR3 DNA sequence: TGTGCCAGCAGTAAAACCAGCGATACGCAGTATTTT.